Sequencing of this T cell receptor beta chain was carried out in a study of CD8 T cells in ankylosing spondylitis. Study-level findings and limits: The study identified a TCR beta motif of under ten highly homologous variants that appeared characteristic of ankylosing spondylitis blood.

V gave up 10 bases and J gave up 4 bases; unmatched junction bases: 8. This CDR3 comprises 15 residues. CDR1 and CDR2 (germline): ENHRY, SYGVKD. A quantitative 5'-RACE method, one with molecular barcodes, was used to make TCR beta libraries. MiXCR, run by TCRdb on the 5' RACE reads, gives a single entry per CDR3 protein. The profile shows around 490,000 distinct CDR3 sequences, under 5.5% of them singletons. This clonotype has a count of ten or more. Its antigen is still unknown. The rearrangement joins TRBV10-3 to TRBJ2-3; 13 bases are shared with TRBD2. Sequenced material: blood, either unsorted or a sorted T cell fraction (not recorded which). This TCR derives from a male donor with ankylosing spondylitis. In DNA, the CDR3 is TGTGCCACCGGACTAGCGGGAGTTCAGGCAGATACGCAGTATTTT. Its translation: CATGLAGVQADTQYF.